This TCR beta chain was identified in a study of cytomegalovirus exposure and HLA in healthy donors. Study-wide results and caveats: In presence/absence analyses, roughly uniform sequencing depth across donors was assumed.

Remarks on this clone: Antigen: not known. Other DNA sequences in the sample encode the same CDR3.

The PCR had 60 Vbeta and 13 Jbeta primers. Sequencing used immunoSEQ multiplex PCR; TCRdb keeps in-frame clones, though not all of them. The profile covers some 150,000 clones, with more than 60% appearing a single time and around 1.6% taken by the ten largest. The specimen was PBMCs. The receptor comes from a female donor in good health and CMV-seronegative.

In nucleotides, the CDR3 is TGTGCCAGCAGTCTCCGCGGCACCGGGGAGCTGTTTTTT. Translating gives CASSLRGTGELFF. V gene TRBV11-1 combines with J gene TRBJ2-2; D is unresolved. The germline V gene encodes CDR1 SGHAT and CDR2 FQDESV (reference sequence). The CDR3 covers 13 residues. Trimming cost V 6 bases and J 4 bases, with 9 bases left between them.